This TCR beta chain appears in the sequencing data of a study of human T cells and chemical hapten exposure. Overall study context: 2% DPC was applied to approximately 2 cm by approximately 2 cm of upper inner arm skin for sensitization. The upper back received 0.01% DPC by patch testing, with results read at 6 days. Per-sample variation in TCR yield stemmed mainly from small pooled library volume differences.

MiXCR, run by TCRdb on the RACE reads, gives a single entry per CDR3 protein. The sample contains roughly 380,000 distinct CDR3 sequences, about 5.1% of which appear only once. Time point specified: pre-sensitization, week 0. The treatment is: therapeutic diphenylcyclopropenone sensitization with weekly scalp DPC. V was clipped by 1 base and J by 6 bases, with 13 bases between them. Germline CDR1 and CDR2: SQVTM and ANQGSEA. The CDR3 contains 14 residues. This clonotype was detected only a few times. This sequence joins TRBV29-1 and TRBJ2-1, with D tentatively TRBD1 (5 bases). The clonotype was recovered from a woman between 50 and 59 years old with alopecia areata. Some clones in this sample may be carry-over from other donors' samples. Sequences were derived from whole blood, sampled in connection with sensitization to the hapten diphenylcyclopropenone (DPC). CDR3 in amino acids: CSVEGPGKSNEQFF. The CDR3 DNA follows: TGCAGCGTTGAAGGGCCAGGGAAAAGCAATGAGCAGTTCTTC.